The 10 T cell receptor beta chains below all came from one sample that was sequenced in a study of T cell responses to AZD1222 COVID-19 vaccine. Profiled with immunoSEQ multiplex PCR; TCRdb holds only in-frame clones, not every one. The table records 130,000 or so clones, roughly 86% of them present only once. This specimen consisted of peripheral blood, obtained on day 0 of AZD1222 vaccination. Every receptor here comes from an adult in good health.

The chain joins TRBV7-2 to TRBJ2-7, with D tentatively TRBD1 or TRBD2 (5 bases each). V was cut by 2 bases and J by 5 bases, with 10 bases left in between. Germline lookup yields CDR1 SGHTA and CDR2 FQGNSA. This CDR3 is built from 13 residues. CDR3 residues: CASSLPGADEQYF. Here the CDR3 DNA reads TGTGCCAGCAGCTTACCCGGGGCCGACGAGCAGTACTTC.

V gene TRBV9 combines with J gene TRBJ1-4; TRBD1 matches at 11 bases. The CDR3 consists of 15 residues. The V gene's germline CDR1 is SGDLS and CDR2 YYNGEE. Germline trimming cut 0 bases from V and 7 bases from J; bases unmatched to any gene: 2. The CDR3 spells CASSVGTGGVEKLFF. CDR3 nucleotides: TGTGCCAGCAGCGTAGGGACAGGGGGCGTTGAAAAACTGTTTTTT.

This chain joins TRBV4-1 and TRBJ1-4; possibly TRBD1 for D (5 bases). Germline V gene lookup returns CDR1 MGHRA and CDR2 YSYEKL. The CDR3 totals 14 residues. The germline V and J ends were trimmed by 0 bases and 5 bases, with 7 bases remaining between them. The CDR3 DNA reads TGCGCCAGCAGCCAAGAGGGGGAGAATGAAAAACTGTTTTTT. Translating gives CASSQEGENEKLFF.

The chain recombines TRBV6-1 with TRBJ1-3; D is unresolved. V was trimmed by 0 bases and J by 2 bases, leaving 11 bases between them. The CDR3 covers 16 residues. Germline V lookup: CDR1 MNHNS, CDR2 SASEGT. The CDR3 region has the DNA TGTGCCAGCAGTGAAGCCCCGGTCCTTCCTGGAAACACCATATATTTT. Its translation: CASSEAPVLPGNTIYF.

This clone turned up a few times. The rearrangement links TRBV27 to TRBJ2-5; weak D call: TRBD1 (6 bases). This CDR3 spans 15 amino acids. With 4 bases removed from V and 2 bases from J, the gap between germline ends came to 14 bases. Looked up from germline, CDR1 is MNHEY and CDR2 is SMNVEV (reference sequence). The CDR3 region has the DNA TGTGCCAGCAGTTCCTTCCTTCAGGGGCAAGAGACCCAGTACTTC. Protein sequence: CASSSFLQGQETQYF.

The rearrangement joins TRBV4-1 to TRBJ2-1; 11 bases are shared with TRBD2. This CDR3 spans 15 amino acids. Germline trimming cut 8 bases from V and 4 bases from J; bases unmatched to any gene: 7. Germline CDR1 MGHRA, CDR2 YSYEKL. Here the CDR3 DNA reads TGCGCCAGCCGGCCGGGACTAGCGGTTTACAATGAGCAGTTCTTC. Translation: CASRPGLAVYNEQFF.

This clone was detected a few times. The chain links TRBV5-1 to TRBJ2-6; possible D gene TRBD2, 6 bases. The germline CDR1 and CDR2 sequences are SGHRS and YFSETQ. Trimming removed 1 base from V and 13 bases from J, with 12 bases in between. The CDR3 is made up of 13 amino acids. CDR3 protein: CASSLWTEGVLTF. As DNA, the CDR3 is TGCGCCAGCAGCTTGTGGACGGAGGGTGTCCTGACTTTC.

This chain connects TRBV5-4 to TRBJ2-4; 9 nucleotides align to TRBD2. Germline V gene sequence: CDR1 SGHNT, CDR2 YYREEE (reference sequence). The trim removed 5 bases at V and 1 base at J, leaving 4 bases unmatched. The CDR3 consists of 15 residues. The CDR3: CASSGGGVAKNIQYF. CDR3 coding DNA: TGTGCCAGCAGTGGCGGGGGGGTGGCCAAAAACATTCAGTACTTC.

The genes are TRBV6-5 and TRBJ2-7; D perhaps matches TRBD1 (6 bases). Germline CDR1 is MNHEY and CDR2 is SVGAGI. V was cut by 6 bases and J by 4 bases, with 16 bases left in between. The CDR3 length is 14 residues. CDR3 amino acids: CASRTRDTGYEQYF. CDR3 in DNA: TGTGCCAGCAGAACCCGGGACACGGGATACGAGCAGTACTTC.

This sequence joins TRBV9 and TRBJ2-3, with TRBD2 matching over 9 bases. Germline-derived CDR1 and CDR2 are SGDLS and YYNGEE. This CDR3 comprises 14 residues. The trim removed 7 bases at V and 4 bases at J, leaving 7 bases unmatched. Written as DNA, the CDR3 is TGTGCCAGCCGCGGGGGGGGCCGAGCAGATACGCAGTATTTT. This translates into CASRGGGRADTQYF.